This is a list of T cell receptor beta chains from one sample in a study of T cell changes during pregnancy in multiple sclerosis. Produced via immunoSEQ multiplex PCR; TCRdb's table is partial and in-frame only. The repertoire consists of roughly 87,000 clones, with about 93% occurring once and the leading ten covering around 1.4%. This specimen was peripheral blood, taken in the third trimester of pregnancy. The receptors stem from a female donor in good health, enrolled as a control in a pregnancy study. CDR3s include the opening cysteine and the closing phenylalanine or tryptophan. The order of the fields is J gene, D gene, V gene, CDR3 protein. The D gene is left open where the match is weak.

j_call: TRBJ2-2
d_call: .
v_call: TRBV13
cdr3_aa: CASSLGLPGGELFF

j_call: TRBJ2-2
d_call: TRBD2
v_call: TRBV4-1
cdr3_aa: CASSPRLASPSGELFF

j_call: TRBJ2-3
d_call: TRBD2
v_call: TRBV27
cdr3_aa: CASSSLAESIKQYF

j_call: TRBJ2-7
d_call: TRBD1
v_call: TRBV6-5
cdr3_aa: CASSVTGTGTYEQYF

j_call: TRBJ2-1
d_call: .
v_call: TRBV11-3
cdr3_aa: CASSLERGLRSYNEQFF

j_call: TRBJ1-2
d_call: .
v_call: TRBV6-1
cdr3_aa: CASRVTGQGGYTF

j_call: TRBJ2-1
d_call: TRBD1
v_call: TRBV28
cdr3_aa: CASRPDRGSSYNEQFF

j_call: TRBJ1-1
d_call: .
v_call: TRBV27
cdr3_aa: CASSTRQNTEAFF

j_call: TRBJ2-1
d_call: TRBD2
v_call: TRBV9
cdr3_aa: CASSVLRTSVGPGSYNEQFF

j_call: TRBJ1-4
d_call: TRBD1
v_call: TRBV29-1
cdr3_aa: CSVGARGNEKLFF

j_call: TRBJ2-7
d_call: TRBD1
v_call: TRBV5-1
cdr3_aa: CAGGFRAGGYEQYF

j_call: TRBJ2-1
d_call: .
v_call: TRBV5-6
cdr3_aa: CASSLGGEGYNEQFF

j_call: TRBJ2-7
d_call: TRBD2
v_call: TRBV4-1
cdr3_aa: CASSQDYASGSYEQYF

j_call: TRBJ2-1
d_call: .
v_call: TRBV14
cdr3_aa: CASSQGWRSSYNEQFF

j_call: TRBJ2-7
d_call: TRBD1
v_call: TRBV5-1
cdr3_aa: CASSFLPGTGADEQYF

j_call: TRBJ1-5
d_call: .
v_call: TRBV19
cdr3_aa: CASSPLESIGNQPQHF

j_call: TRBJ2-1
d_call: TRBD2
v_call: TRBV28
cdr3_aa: CASSLGGLAPYNEQFF

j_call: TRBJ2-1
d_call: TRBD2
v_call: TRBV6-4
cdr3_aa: CASSGDLAGNEQFF

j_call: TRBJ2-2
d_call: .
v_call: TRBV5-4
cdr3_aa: CASSPRSPGELFF

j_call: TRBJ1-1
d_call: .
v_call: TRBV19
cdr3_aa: CASSPHQGITEAFF

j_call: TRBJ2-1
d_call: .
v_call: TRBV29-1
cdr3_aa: CSIRDSNLSYNEQFF

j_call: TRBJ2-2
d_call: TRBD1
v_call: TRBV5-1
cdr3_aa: CASSRGQGWTGELFF

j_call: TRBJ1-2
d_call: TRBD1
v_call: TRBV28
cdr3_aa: CASRPQGINYGYTF

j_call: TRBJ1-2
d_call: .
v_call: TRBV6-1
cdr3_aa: CASSELLGGYGYTF

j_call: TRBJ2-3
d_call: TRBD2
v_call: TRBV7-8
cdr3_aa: CASSLLREGLGDTQYF

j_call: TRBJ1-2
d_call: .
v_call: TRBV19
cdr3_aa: CASSIIPTGGYGYTF

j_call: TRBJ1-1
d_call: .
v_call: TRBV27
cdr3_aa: CASSLRERAEAFF

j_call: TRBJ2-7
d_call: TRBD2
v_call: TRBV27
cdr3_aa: CASSLYPSGSGEQYF

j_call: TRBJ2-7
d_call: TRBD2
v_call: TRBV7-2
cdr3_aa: CASSQPRGNSYEQYF

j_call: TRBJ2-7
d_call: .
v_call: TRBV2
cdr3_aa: CATQTSGSYEQYF

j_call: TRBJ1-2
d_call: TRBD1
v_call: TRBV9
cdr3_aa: CASSIGTGSAYTF

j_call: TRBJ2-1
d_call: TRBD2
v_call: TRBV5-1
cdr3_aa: CASSLGLAGNNEQFF

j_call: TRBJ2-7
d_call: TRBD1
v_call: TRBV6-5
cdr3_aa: CASSRQGHEQYF